This T cell receptor beta chain was profiled in a study of CD8 T cells in ankylosing spondylitis. General observations from the study: Eight highly homologous variants formed a TCR beta motif that appeared characteristic of ankylosing spondylitis blood.

Germline CDR1 SGHAT, CDR2 FQDESV (reference sequence). Unmatched junction bases numbered 6, after V lost 4 bases and J lost 2 bases. The CDR3 length is 15 residues. The TCR beta libraries were generated through quantitative 5'-RACE incorporating molecular barcodes. TCRdb passed the 5' RACE reads through MiXCR, listing each CDR3 protein once. The sample includes approximately 140,000 distinct CDR3 sequences, over 15% seen only once; the top ten take 30% to 35%. This clonotype was observed a few times. The target antigen is unknown. Material: blood, either unsorted or a sorted T cell fraction (not recorded which). The receptor was derived from a male donor with ankylosing spondylitis. The chain recombines TRBV11-1 with TRBJ2-7; 9 bases match TRBD1. The CDR3 sequence: CASSYRTGVAYEQYF. The CDR3 bases are TGTGCCAGCAGCTACCGGACAGGGGTAGCCTACGAGCAGTACTTC.